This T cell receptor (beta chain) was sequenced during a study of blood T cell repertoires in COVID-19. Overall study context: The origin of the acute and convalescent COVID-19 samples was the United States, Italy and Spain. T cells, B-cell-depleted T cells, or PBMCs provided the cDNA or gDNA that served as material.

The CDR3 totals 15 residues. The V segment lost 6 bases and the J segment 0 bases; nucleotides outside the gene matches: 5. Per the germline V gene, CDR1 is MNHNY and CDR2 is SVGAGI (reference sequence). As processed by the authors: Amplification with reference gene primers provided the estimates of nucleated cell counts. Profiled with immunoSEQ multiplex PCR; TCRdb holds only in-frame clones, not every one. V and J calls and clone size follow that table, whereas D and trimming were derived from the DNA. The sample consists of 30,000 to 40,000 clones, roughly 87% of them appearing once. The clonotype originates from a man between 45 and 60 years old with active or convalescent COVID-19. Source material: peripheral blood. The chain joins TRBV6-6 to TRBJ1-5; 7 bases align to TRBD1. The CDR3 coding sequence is TGTGCCAGCAGCCTCGGACAGGCTAGCAATCAGCCCCAGCATTTT. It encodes CASSLGQASNQPQHF.